These T cell receptor beta chains were read from a single sample in a study of T cell responses to AZD1222 COVID-19 vaccine. The table came from immunoSEQ multiplex PCR; TCRdb's copy has only in-frame clones and leaves some out. The repertoire has some 110,000 clones, more than 70% of them found once; the top ten carry roughly 3.8%. The sequences come from peripheral blood, collected 28 days after the second AZD1222 dose. The origin of the receptors is an adult who received the AZD1222 COVID-19 vaccine. The conserved cysteine and the conserved F or W are not part of the CDR3 here.

CDR3 | J | V
ASSIDRGPNYGYT | TRBJ1-2 | TRBV19
ASSPGGGLAGAGSYEQY | TRBJ2-7 | TRBV9
ASSLRLSGGTDTQY | TRBJ2-3 | TRBV3-1/TRBV3-2
ASSPRGTGRQGEKLF | TRBJ1-4 | TRBV7-3
ASSYDREQY | TRBJ2-7 | TRBV6-5
ASSLQGGGTEAF | TRBJ1-1 | TRBV7-8
ASSIGQRQPHNYGYT | TRBJ1-2 | TRBV19
ASSLYNHTRDRVAF | TRBJ1-1 | TRBV11-3
ASSQETYSSSYEQY | TRBJ2-7 | TRBV4-1
AWTGALAGTSGEQY | TRBJ2-7 | TRBV30
ASSLAGGVYGYT | TRBJ1-2 | TRBV13
ATSSGGTALYTEAF | TRBJ1-1 | TRBV15
ASSLGRGGVRSYEQY | TRBJ2-7 | TRBV5-4
ASRDTGTANTGELF | TRBJ2-2 | TRBV7-2
ASSPSEGRTEAF | TRBJ1-1 | TRBV13
ASSLVLAGSYNEQF | TRBJ2-1 | TRBV5-1
ASSLDGEGYT | TRBJ1-2 | TRBV4-1
ASSPPTGANSPLH | TRBJ1-6 | TRBV5-5
ASSLQTSGGPGGQY | TRBJ2-3 | TRBV5-1
AWSADSNQPQH | TRBJ1-5 | TRBV30
TSSQGYRLAGYKNIQY | TRBJ2-4 | TRBV1
ASIQGAHTEAF | TRBJ1-1 | TRBV12-3/TRBV12-4
ASSLLMLGDEQY | TRBJ2-7 | TRBV7-9
ASSLGATVGPLDVLT | TRBJ2-6 | TRBV7-7
ASSGKTGDVETQY | TRBJ2-5 | TRBV11-1
ASSSPRDRGIGTQY | TRBJ2-5 | TRBV14
ASSPLNADMNTEAF | TRBJ1-1 | TRBV14
ASSFPRTPNEQF | TRBJ2-1 | TRBV27
ASSPRGAAEAF | TRBJ1-1 | TRBV28
ASSYSRYGYT | TRBJ1-2 | TRBV6-2/TRBV6-3
ASSLGRVTFSYEQY | TRBJ2-7 | TRBV7-9
ASSLGEGWYTEAF | TRBJ1-1 | TRBV7-9
ATSDRDRGQETQY | TRBJ2-5 | TRBV24-1
ASSPRVGAGVEAF | TRBJ1-1 | TRBV7-3
ASSQVKWDTEAF | TRBJ1-1 | TRBV14
ASSLKVGFSYEQY | TRBJ2-7 | TRBV5-4
ASSPGLAFTDTQY | TRBJ2-3 | TRBV4-1
ASSPRTSGSGDTQY | TRBJ2-3 | TRBV3-1/TRBV3-2
AWTPGAQAF | TRBJ1-1 | TRBV30
SVESGSGEKLF | TRBJ1-4 | TRBV29-1
ASSAGKGYT | TRBJ1-2 | TRBV5-1
ASSYGTAKNIQY | TRBJ2-4 | TRBV7-8
ASSLPGQGQGYGYT | TRBJ1-2 | TRBV2
ASSLGSGGTAETQY | TRBJ2-5 | TRBV11-2
ASSLAGAGSGNTIY | TRBJ1-3 | TRBV7-2
ASSEKTGARSPLH | TRBJ1-6 | TRBV18
ASSGRDRGLTEAF | TRBJ1-1 | TRBV9
ASSRWTISGSVYEQF | TRBJ2-1 | TRBV6-6
ASSARRDPVYLETQY | TRBJ2-5 | TRBV18
ASSFDRGYGYT | TRBJ1-2 | TRBV27
SRTNTEAF | TRBJ1-1 | TRBV20-1
ASSLVQGGAGEQF | TRBJ2-1 | TRBV11-2
ASSLWSAGGRSPLH | TRBJ1-6 | TRBV13
ASRSQGDEQF | TRBJ2-1 | TRBV7-7
ASSNRVENEQF | TRBJ2-1 | TRBV19